The subject of this entry is one TCR beta chain. The sample is drawn from a study of post-analysis software for immune sequencing data. On the study more broadly: The cohort encompassed relapsing-remitting, secondary progressive and progressive-relapsing multiple sclerosis disease courses.

Each TCR beta cDNA library carried unique molecular identifiers. One entry per CDR3 protein results from TCRdb running MiXCR on the PCR reads. The sample holds some 890,000 distinct CDR3 sequences, 53% seen once. The clonotype was recovered from a girl under 18 with multiple sclerosis. Input material: blood.

CDR3: CASSRRGTETQYF. In DNA form, the CDR3 reads TGTGCCAGCAGCCGTCGGGGGACGGAGACCCAGTACTTC. This sequence joins TRBV27 and TRBJ2-5, with D possibly TRBD2 on 6 matching bases. The V and J ends lost 6 bases and 5 bases respectively, with 13 bases between them. This CDR3 spans 13 amino acids. Germline CDR1 MNHEY, CDR2 SMNVEV (reference sequence).